Presented here are 11 T cell receptor beta chains from one specimen sequenced in a study of OX40 agonist ivuxolimab in advanced cancers. Libraries were prepared by immunoSEQ multiplex PCR; TCRdb keeps only in-frame clonotypes and omits some of them. The table includes under 70,000 clones, roughly 85% detected once. The sequences come from CD4+ or CD8+ T cells sorted from blood, collected in a trial of the OX40 agonist ivuxolimab. The receptors were gathered from an adult with an advanced solid tumor such as melanoma, head and neck, liver or kidney cancer.

V usage is TRBV28 and J usage is TRBJ2-2; the D is unclear. V was shortened by 2 bases and J by 1 base, with 2 bases between the two germline ends. The CDR3 extends over 13 amino acids. Germline CDR1 MDHEN, CDR2 SYDVKM. CDR3 DNA sequence: TGTGCCAGCAGTTTAAGGAACACCGGGGAGCTGTTTTTT. It yields the protein CASSLRNTGELFF.

The chain employs TRBV19 and TRBJ1-1; D unclear. This CDR3 contains 15 residues. Trimming left V 5 bases short and J 0 bases short, with 13 bases between. Germline CDR1 LNHDA, CDR2 SQIVND (reference sequence). CDR3 protein: CASSSRADLNTEAFF. CDR3 in DNA: TGTGCCAGTAGTTCCCGGGCGGACCTGAACACTGAAGCTTTCTTT.

This chain links TRBV2 with TRBJ2-2; 9 bases fit TRBD2. CDR1 and CDR2 (germline): SNHLY, FYNNEI. The V gene end was trimmed by 3 bases and the J gene end by 4 bases; junction bases not matched to a gene: 6. The CDR3 sequence is 16 residues long. Here the CDR3 reads CASSETSGRGTGELFF. DNA of the CDR3: TGTGCCAGCAGTGAGACTAGCGGACGTGGCACCGGGGAGCTGTTTTTT.

This clone was recorded a few times. This chain joins TRBV27 and TRBJ1-1; D might be TRBD1 (6 bases). Deletions cut 4 bases from V and 4 bases from J, with 13 bases between. Per the germline V gene, CDR1 is MNHEY and CDR2 is SMNVEV (reference sequence). The CDR3 is made up of 14 amino acids. This CDR3 is CASSYFEGGTEAFF. Written as DNA, the CDR3 is TGTGCCAGCAGTTACTTTGAGGGGGGCACTGAAGCTTTCTTT.

This chain connects TRBV4-2 to TRBJ2-7, with 14 bases lining up with TRBD2. Germline V gene sequence: CDR1 LGHNA, CDR2 YNFKEQ. Losses at the gene ends were 0 bases for V and 6 bases for J; bases not matched to a gene: 7. The CDR3 is 17 residues long. CDR3 bases: TGTGCCAGCAGCCAAGATCCGGGGACTAGCGGGAGAAGCGAGCAGTACTTC. Translation: CASSQDPGTSGRSEQYF.

The chain joins TRBV6-6 to TRBJ2-1; D not resolved. V shed 6 bases and J shed 1 base, with 7 bases lying between them. Germline V gene sequence: CDR1 MNHNY, CDR2 SVGAGI (reference sequence). The CDR3 contains 13 residues. The CDR3 nucleotides are TGTGCCAGCAGCCCCACATCCTACAATGAGCAGTTCTTC. Translation gives CASSPTSYNEQFF.

V usage is TRBV6-1 and J usage is TRBJ2-7; D may be TRBD2 (5 bases). Germline-derived CDR1 and CDR2 are MNHNS and SASEGT. The CDR3 contains 14 residues. V lost 2 bases to trimming and J lost 0 bases, with 8 bases between them. CDR3 DNA: TGTGCCAGCAGTGAAATAGGGAGCTCCTACGAGCAGTACTTC. Translated, it gives CASSEIGSSYEQYF.

The chain recombines TRBV30 with TRBJ1-6; 8 nucleotides line up with TRBD1. The CDR3 runs 14 residues. With V trimmed by 4 bases and J by 14 bases, 13 bases remained unmatched. Germline loops: CDR1 GTSNPN, CDR2 SVGIG (reference sequence). DNA of the CDR3: TGTGCCTGGACATTGGGACAGGAATTCGTAGCCCTCCACTTT. Its translation is CAWTLGQEFVALHF.

This chain uses TRBV30 with TRBJ1-2, with D tentatively TRBD1 (6 bases). Germline V gives CDR1 GTSNPN, CDR2 SVGIG (reference sequence). Between the trimmed V and J ends, which lost 0 bases and 7 bases, there was a span of 15 bases. The CDR3 spans 14 residues. The CDR3 nucleotides read TGTGCCTGGAGTGTATTAGGCGGCAGGGGTGGCTACACCTTC. Its translation is CAWSVLGGRGGYTF. The whole variable domain, filled in from reference TRBV30 and TRBJ1-2, reads SQTIHQWPATLVQPVGSPLSLECTVEGTSNPNLYWYRQAAGRGLQLLFYSVGIGQISSEVPQNLSASRPQDRQFILSSKKLLLSDSGFYLCAWSVLGGRGGYTFGSGTRLTVV.

V usage is TRBV5-1 and J usage is TRBJ2-2; no reliable D call. Trimming removed 1 base at V and 6 bases at J, with 10 bases between. The CDR3 runs to 14 residues. Germline CDR1 SGHRS, CDR2 YFSETQ. In DNA form, the CDR3 reads TGCGCCAGCAGCTTGTCTATAGAGGCCGGGGAGCTGTTTTTT. Protein product: CASSLSIEAGELFF.

The chain couples TRBV29-1 to TRBJ2-7; TRBD1 matches 9 bases. CDR1 is SQVTM and CDR2 is ANQGSEA in the germline V gene. CDR3 length: 13 amino acids. Unmatched junction bases numbered 8, after V lost 6 bases and J lost 5 bases. This CDR3 reads CSVPGQGLHEQYF. The CDR3 DNA reads as TGCAGCGTCCCGGGACAGGGTCTCCACGAGCAGTACTTC.